Below are 28 T cell receptor beta chains sequenced from a single sample in a study of shared clonotypes between healthy human individuals. Terminally differentiated effector memory CD45RA+ cells were excluded by CCR7 positive selection of CD45RO-negative cells. Profiling relied on immunoSEQ multiplex PCR, and the TCRdb table lists in-frame clones only, not all of them. The sample holds around 1.9 million clones; 93% are singletons and the top ten take 1.7%. The specimen was naive CD8+ T cells from PBMCs. The receptors originated from a man younger than 35 in good health. Some clones in this sample may be carry-over from other donors' samples.

About this clone: At the DNA level, this CDR3 is encoded by other sequences in the same sample as well. The chain employs TRBV9 and TRBJ2-5; no clear D gene. This CDR3 has 14 residues. Trimming shortened V by 2 bases and J by 0 bases, and 8 bases separated the two germline ends. Germline lookup yields CDR1 SGDLS and CDR2 YYNGEE. CDR3 region: CASSVRTDQETQYF. CDR3 DNA: TGTGCCAGCAGCGTCAGAACGGACCAAGAGACCCAGTACTTC.

CDR3 sequence reads: CASSLAILGGSFYNEQFF. DNA of the CDR3: TGTGCCAGCAGCTTAGCTATACTGGGCGGGAGCTTCTACAATGAGCAGTTCTTC. V usage is TRBV7-8 and J usage is TRBJ2-1; 7 positions match TRBD2. This CDR3 region has 18 residues. J lost 3 bases, V lost 0 bases, and 11 bases had no gene match. CDR1 and CDR2 from the germline V gene are SGHVS and FQNEAQ.

The V and J genes are TRBV27 and TRBJ2-7; D uncertain. V lost 0 bases and J lost 3, with 9 bases in between. In germline, CDR1 is MNHEY, CDR2 SMNVEV (reference sequence). This CDR3 has 14 residues. CDR3 protein: CASSLSARIYEQYF. The CDR3 DNA reads as TGTGCCAGCAGTTTATCCGCCAGGATCTACGAGCAGTACTTC.

The chain has TRBV19 and TRBJ1-5; D is ambiguous. Trimming removed 4 bases from V and 3 bases from J, with 4 bases in between. CDR3 length equals 12 residues. Germline V gene sequence: CDR1 LNHDA, CDR2 SQIVND (reference sequence). The CDR3 here is CASSNYNQPQHF. The CDR3 DNA is TGTGCCAGTAGTAACTACAATCAGCCCCAGCATTTT.

V and J are TRBV4-2 and TRBJ2-1, with 7 positions matching TRBD2. Germline V CDR1 and CDR2: LGHNA, YNFKEQ. CDR3 length: 15 amino acids. V trimming: 4 bases; J trimming: 2 bases; junction bases outside the gene matches: 5. CDR3 amino acids: CASSRQRETYNEQFF. DNA of the CDR3: TGTGCCAGCAGCCGTCAGCGGGAAACCTACAATGAGCAGTTCTTC.

The chain recombines TRBV19 with TRBJ2-3; D gene ambiguous. V was clipped by 6 bases and J by 0 bases, with 13 bases between them. CDR1 LNHDA and CDR2 SQIVND come from the germline V gene (reference sequence). This CDR3 is 15 amino acids long. The CDR3 sequence: CASSPRAASTDTQYF. DNA of the CDR3: TGTGCCAGTAGCCCCCGGGCGGCAAGCACAGATACGCAGTATTTT.

This chain connects TRBV4-3 to TRBJ2-1; 7 bases fit TRBD1. Trimming cost V 6 bases and J 4 bases; bases outside gene matches: 15. Germline CDR1 reads LGHNA; CDR2 reads YSLEER. This CDR3 region has 17 residues. The CDR3 DNA follows: TGCGCCAGCAGTCCTTCAACTAGACAGGGAGCTTACAATGAGCAGTTCTTC. Its protein product is CASSPSTRQGAYNEQFF.

This clone was recorded only once. The CDR3 protein is CASSNRVLATNEKLFF. DNA of the CDR3: TGTGCCAGCAGCAACAGGGTCCTTGCAACTAATGAAAAACTGTTTTTT. The chain links TRBV28 to TRBJ1-4, with a weak D call TRBD1 (6 bases). V lost 6 bases to trimming and J lost 0 bases, with 14 bases between them. CDR1 and CDR2 from the germline V gene are MDHEN and SYDVKM. The CDR3 is 16 amino acids.

The chain combines TRBV7-9 with TRBJ1-5, with 8 bases fitting TRBD1. Germline CDR1 SEHNR, CDR2 FQNEAQ (reference sequence). The CDR3 runs 17 residues. V gave up 0 bases and J gave up 2 bases; unmatched junction bases: 6. Here the CDR3 reads CASSLAGQGKGNQPQHF. DNA of the CDR3: TGTGCCAGCAGCTTAGCCGGACAGGGCAAGGGCAATCAGCCCCAGCATTTT.

This clone was counted a single time. Compared with germline, one end of the junction differs, possibly owing to a read error. The chain has TRBV11-2 and TRBJ2-7, with 12 bases identical to TRBD2. The CDR3 totals 17 residues. From germline, CDR1 is SGHAT and CDR2 FQNNGV. The CDR3 loop is CASSQESTSGRRNEQYF. CDR3 coding DNA: TGCGCCAGCAGCCAGGAGTCAACTAGCGGGAGGCGGAACGAGCAGTACTTC.

This clone was detected only once. The V gene is TRBV6-1, the J gene TRBJ2-7, with 9 bases lining up with TRBD1. From germline, CDR1 is MNHNS and CDR2 SASEGT. The CDR3 extends over 15 amino acids. V trimming: 2 bases; J trimming: 6 bases; junction bases outside the gene matches: 8. The CDR3 loop is CASSEFRTGVGEQYF. CDR3 coding DNA: TGTGCCAGCAGTGAATTCCGGACAGGGGTTGGCGAGCAGTACTTC.

This clone was seen a few times. The V gene is TRBV5-1, the J gene TRBJ1-3, with D unresolved. Trimming shortened V by 9 bases and J by 0 bases, and 7 bases separated the two germline ends. Looked up from germline, CDR1 is SGHRS and CDR2 is YFSETQ. This CDR3 region has 12 residues. The CDR3 nucleotides read TGCGCCAACCACCTCTCTGGAAACACCATATATTTT. Translation gives CANHLSGNTIYF. Drawing the rest from reference TRBV5-1 and TRBJ1-3, the complete variable domain is KAGVTQTPRYLIKTRGQQVTLSCSPISGHRSVSWYQQTPGQGLQFLFEYFSETQRNKGNFPGRFSGRQFSNSRSEMNVSTLELGDSALYLCANHLSGNTIYFGEGSWLTVV.

The chain uses TRBV10-3 and TRBJ2-4, with a possible D match to TRBD2 (6 bases). This CDR3 contains 14 residues. Trimming pared 0 bases from V and 9 bases from J, leaving 12 bases between. Germline lookup yields CDR1 ENHRY and CDR2 SYGVKD. Written as DNA, the CDR3 is TGTGCCATCAGTGAGTCGGGGGGACGCGGCATTCAGTACTTC. Its protein product is CAISESGGRGIQYF.

The chain uses TRBV7-6 and TRBJ1-1; possibly TRBD1 for D (5 bases). The CDR3 length is 13 residues. Germline V gene sequence: CDR1 SGHVS, CDR2 FNYEAQ. V shed 4 bases and J shed 5 bases, with 11 bases lying between them. CDR3 coding DNA: TGTGCCAGCAGCTGGACCGAGGGGACTGAAGCTTTCTTT. Protein sequence: CASSWTEGTEAFF.

This clone was counted between two and nine times. The rearrangement joins TRBV19 to TRBJ2-7; D unresolved. This CDR3 spans 13 amino acids. V was pared by 1 base and J by 2 bases, with 6 bases between. Germline values: CDR1 LNHDA, CDR2 SQIVND (reference sequence). The CDR3 coding sequence is TGTGCCAGTAGTATAGGGATCCCCTACGAGCAGTACTTC. Protein: CASSIGIPYEQYF.

This chain connects TRBV5-1 to TRBJ2-2; D is unresolved. The CDR3 loop spans 15 amino acids. Germline V gene data show CDR1 as SGHRS and CDR2 as YFSETQ. The V end was cut by 0 bases, the J end by 5 bases, with 11 bases between. The CDR3 reads CASSLEETRTGELFF. CDR3 sequence (DNA): TGCGCCAGCAGCTTGGAGGAGACCCGGACCGGGGAGCTGTTTTTT.

For this clone: The same CDR3 arises from other DNA sequences in this sample as well. The chain recombines TRBV29-1 with TRBJ2-5; tentative D call: TRBD2 (6 bases). The V end was cut by 4 bases, the J end by 0 bases, with 12 bases between. Germline CDR1 is SQVTM and CDR2 is ANQGSEA. This CDR3 comprises 14 residues. The CDR3 loop is CSVVRAGYQETQYF. CDR3 sequence (DNA): TGCAGCGTTGTTCGGGCGGGGTACCAAGAGACCCAGTACTTC.

This sequence joins TRBV4-1 and TRBJ2-7; D is perhaps TRBD2 (6 bases). This CDR3 has 16 residues. The germline gives CDR1 MGHRA, CDR2 YSYEKL. Trimming removed 4 bases at V and 6 bases at J, with 22 bases between. CDR3 loop: CASSRGANRDDGEQYF. CDR3 DNA: TGCGCCAGCAGCCGCGGGGCGAACCGGGACGATGGCGAGCAGTACTTC.

The chain combines TRBV29-1 with TRBJ1-2, with TRBD1 matching over 8 bases. The CDR3 has 13 residues. The V gene end was trimmed by 5 bases and the J gene end by 2 bases; junction bases not matched to a gene: 4. The V gene's germline CDR1 is SQVTM and CDR2 ANQGSEA. CDR3 protein: CSVLQGDNYGYTF. CDR3 sequence (DNA): TGCAGCGTTTTACAGGGGGACAACTATGGCTACACCTTC.

This chain joins TRBV4-1 and TRBJ2-7, with 15 bases lining up with TRBD2. J gave up 7 bases and V 4 bases, and 8 bases lay outside the gene matches. The V gene's germline CDR1 is MGHRA and CDR2 YSYEKL. The CDR3 covers 16 residues. CDR3: CASSPPGLAGGREQYF. The CDR3 coding sequence is TGCGCCAGCAGCCCCCCGGGACTAGCGGGAGGCCGAGAGCAGTACTTC.

Worth noting for this clone: The sample carries other DNA sequences with the same CDR3. The chain recombines TRBV5-4 with TRBJ2-7; D gene unclear. V lost 0 bases to trimming and J lost 2 bases, with 9 bases between them. The CDR3 totals 14 residues. The germline CDR1 and CDR2 sequences are SGHNT and YYREEE (reference sequence). The CDR3 protein is CASSLVGGPYEQYF. The CDR3 nucleotides are TGTGCCAGCAGCTTGGTAGGCGGCCCCTACGAGCAGTACTTC.

This sequence joins TRBV2 and TRBJ2-7; 7 bases align to TRBD1. The CDR3 runs 14 residues. Germline trimming cut 6 bases from V and 5 bases from J; bases unmatched to any gene: 10. The germline gives CDR1 SNHLY, CDR2 FYNNEI. CDR3 DNA: TGTGCCAGCAGGTCCGGACAGGCTGTCGACGAGCAGTACTTC. Its translation: CASRSGQAVDEQYF.

The chain carries TRBV5-1 and TRBJ2-7; 7 nucleotides agree with TRBD2. There are 16 residues in the CDR3. The germline V gene has CDR1 SGHRS and CDR2 YFSETQ. Trimming removed 2 bases from V and 3 bases from J; junction bases left unmatched: 11. In nucleotides, the CDR3 is TGCGCCAGCAGCTTTTTGGGACGCGGCGGGAGCTACGAGCAGTACTTC. As protein: CASSFLGRGGSYEQYF.

This clone has only one observation. The V call is TRBV27, the J call TRBJ2-5; 7 bases match TRBD1. Germline CDR1 is MNHEY and CDR2 is SMNVEV (reference sequence). The length of the CDR3 is 14 residues. Trimming took 6 bases from V and 4 from J; bases not matched to a gene: 8. DNA of the CDR3: TGTGCCAGCAGAAAGGGGGCGCAGGGAGAGACCCAGTACTTC. It is translated as CASRKGAQGETQYF.

The chain is built from TRBV7-8 and TRBJ1-5; D unresolved. Trimming took 5 bases from V and 5 from J, leaving 7 bases between them. Germline values: CDR1 SGHVS, CDR2 FQNEAQ. The CDR3 spans 12 residues. The CDR3 DNA reads TGTGCCAGCAGCGAACAGCATCAGCCCCAGCATTTT. Residues: CASSEQHQPQHF.

V gene TRBV11-2 combines with J gene TRBJ2-4; 7 bases agree with TRBD2. CDR3 length: 15 residues. Per the germline V gene, CDR1 is SGHAT and CDR2 is FQNNGV. V was pared by 1 base and J by 7 bases, with 7 bases of the junction left unmatched. CDR3 coding DNA: TGTGCCAGCAGCTTAGTTTACGGGAGGTTGAACATTCAGTACTTC. This encodes CASSLVYGRLNIQYF.

This clone has just one count. J is TRBJ2-7 and V is TRBV20-1, with 8 bases that match TRBD1. In germline, CDR1 is DFQATT, CDR2 SNEGSKA (reference sequence). CDR3 length: 11 residues. V lost 5 bases and J lost 4; bases outside the gene matches: 1. The CDR3 DNA is TGCAGTGCTGACAGGGGATACGAGCAGTACTTC. Encoded protein: CSADRGYEQYF.

The CDR3 bases are TGTGCCAGCAGTCCCCTGGGGAAACGGGACTACCCAGAGACCCAGTACTTC. This codes for CASSPLGKRDYPETQYF. The V call is TRBV28, the J call TRBJ2-5, with 7 nucleotides matching TRBD2. The CDR3 runs to 17 residues. Germline CDR1 reads MDHEN; CDR2 reads SYDVKM. With 5 bases clipped from V and 4 bases from J, the junction kept 16 bases outside the gene matches.